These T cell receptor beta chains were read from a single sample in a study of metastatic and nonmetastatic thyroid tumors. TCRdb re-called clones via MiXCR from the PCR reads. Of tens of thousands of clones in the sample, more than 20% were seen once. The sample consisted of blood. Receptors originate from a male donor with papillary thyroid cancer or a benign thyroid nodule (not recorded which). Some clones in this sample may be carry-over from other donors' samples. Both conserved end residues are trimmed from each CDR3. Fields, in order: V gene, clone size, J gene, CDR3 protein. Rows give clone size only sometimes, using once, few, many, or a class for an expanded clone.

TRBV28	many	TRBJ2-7	ASSSSGGWTSGSPYEQY
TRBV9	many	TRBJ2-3	ASSVSPIPGQGEDTQY
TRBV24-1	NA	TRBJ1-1	ATAPWPRHMNTEAF
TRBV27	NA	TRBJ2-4	ASSWAIRVGEQY
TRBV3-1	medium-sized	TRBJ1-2	ASSQTDRGDYGYT
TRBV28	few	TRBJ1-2	ASSLGQGDYGYT
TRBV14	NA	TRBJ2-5	ASSQDSGETQY
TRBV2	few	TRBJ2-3	ASSVDRISTDTQY
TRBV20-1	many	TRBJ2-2	SAQSSGRLTGGELF
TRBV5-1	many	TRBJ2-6	ASSSSPGTGSSGANVLT